This T cell receptor beta chain stems from a study of Ad26.COV2.S vaccination and SARS-CoV-2 variants (dated by TCRdb to 2020 to 2023). Background for the entire study: Vaccine-arm donors were drawn from COV1001, a multicentre, randomized, double-blind, placebo-controlled phase I-IIa trial of Ad26.COV2.S in healthy adults. Ad26.COV2.S was administered intramuscularly at a dose of 5x10^10 or 1x10^11 viral particles, either as one shot or as two shots given 56 days apart. TCRbeta repertoire sequencing was used to assess the specificity and breadth of SARS-CoV-2-reactive T cell receptors after Ad26.COV2.S vaccination. The TCR-sequenced set comprised approximately 32 samples: about 19 Ad26.COV2.S vaccine recipients, 5 placebo recipients and 8 SARS-CoV-2 convalescent individuals. Trial participants were randomized into five groups of five: low-dose or high-dose Ad26.COV2.S given once or twice, or placebo on both occasions. Blinding of investigators to trial group allocation was maintained during experiments and outcome assessment.

The paper's findings and limits, for the study overall: Substantial breadth of spike-specific CD8+ and CD4+ T cell responses was reported after vaccination. The study was not powered to compare responses between vaccine doses or regimens. The authors noted that total T cell responses may have been underestimated by the TCR breadth and depth analyses. Spike-specific TCR breadth was higher in Ad26.COV2.S recipients than in placebo recipients (P = 0.0014). Comparable non-spike TCR breadth was observed between vaccine and placebo recipients, consistent with only spike being contained in the vaccine.

The immunoSEQ Assay was used to sequence TCRbeta CDR3 regions. After extraction, genomic DNA underwent amplification by bias-controlled multiplex PCR, followed by high-throughput sequencing. The study's processing was this. To quantify the absolute abundance of every unique TCRbeta CDR3 region, sequences were collapsed and filtered. T cell fraction was estimated by normalizing TCRbeta template counts to usable DNA, which was measured by amplifying reference genes present in all nucleated cells. Repertoire TCRs were annotated as SARS-CoV-2-specific when V gene, CDR3 amino acid sequence and J gene were exactly matched to a known reactive TCR set. The reference SARS-CoV-2 TCR set came from MIRA and was filtered for enrichment in COVID-19-positive ImmuneCODE repertoires, removing public or cross-reactive TCRs. Based on the MIRA antigens, annotated TCRs were further analysed at the level of specific ORF or position within ORF. Breadth was defined as the number of annotated unique rearrangements divided by the total number of unique productive rearrangements, and depth was defined as the summed frequency of the annotated unique rearrangements. Two-sided Wilcoxon rank-sum tests were used to compare TCR breadth between groups. TCRdb stores this immuneACCESS table with in-frame sequences only. Part of the clones is absent; in the studies checked, under half of the shortfall reflects unresolved V genes, and no reason is known for the rest. For V, J and clone size, that table is used; D and trimming come from the DNA. Recorded for this sample are fewer than 500,000 clones; about 90% of them occurred a single time. Of the sample, roughly 4.3% falls within the top ten clones.

A remark on this clone: The antigen this receptor binds is unknown. No base qualities exist here, and no much larger clone lies one base off it.

According to the study, the label for this sample's treatment or condition signals: some 20 received Ad26.COV2.S at low or high dose, single or two shots; about five received placebo; per-sample allocation not given. Repertoires of vaccine and placebo recipients were sequenced from samples collected on day 63 after the first injection. Between 29 July and 7 August 2020, Cohort 1b enrolled 25 adults aged 18-55 years at one site in Boston, USA. Ad26.COV2.S was a replication-incompetent adenovirus type 26 vector that expressed a prefusion-stabilized SARS-CoV-2 spike protein derived from the original Wuhan strain. Sequenced material: peripheral blood, taken in a trial of Ad26.COV2.S vaccine versus placebo. This clonotype was obtained from a person between 18 and 65 years old who received the Ad26.COV2.S COVID-19 vaccine or a placebo.

At the DNA level, the sequence is TGTGCCAGCAGCTTAAGGCGGGAGGGCCTTGAGACCCAGTACTTC. This translates into CASSLRREGLETQYF. The chain couples TRBV5-4 to TRBJ2-5, with 9 bases matching TRBD2. Including cysteine and phenylalanine, the CDR3 has 15 amino acids. Only the CDR3 portion is preserved as DNA: 45 bases, with reading frame beginning at the first base. At the junction V is shortened by 2 bases and J by 5 bases; bases outside the gene matches: 7. From the germline V gene (reference sequence), CDR1 is SGHNT and CDR2 is YYREEE.